What follows are 20 T cell receptor beta chains derived from one specimen sequenced in a study of OX40 agonist ivuxolimab in advanced cancers. Assay: immunoSEQ multiplex PCR; the TCRdb copy retains only in-frame clones and omits some. Here the sample spans around 62,000 clones, 84% being singletons. Sequenced here: CD4+ or CD8+ T cells sorted from blood, sampled in a trial of the OX40 agonist ivuxolimab. Receptors were obtained from an adult with an advanced solid tumor such as melanoma, head and neck, liver or kidney cancer.

The chain carries TRBV5-1 and TRBJ2-7, with 7 nucleotides matching TRBD1. The CDR3 totals 14 residues. V shed 3 bases and J 0 bases; nucleotides not matched to a gene: 3. Germline CDR1 is SGHRS and CDR2 is YFSETQ. The CDR3 sequence: CASSYTGASYEQYF. In nucleotides, the CDR3 is TGCGCCAGCAGCTACACAGGGGCCTCCTACGAGCAGTACTTC. The complete variable domain, with remaining parts taken from reference TRBV5-1 and TRBJ2-7, reads KAGVTQTPRYLIKTRGQQVTLSCSPISGHRSVSWYQQTPGQGLQFLFEYFSETQRNKGNFPGRFSGRQFSNSRSEMNVSTLELGDSALYLCASSYTGASYEQYFGPGTRLTVT.

A remark on this clone: The sample contains more than one DNA sequence encoding this CDR3. V gene TRBV28 combines with J gene TRBJ2-7; D is uncertain. The CDR3 covers 13 residues. Germline lookup yields CDR1 MDHEN and CDR2 SYDVKM. V lost 8 bases to trimming and J lost 0 bases, with 11 bases between them. CDR3 in DNA: TGTGCCAGCGGGCTTCTGGGCTCCTACGAGCAGTACTTC. Amino acid sequence: CASGLLGSYEQYF.

J is TRBJ2-7 and V is TRBV4-1, with 10 bases that match TRBD1. V lost 4 bases and J lost 7; bases outside the gene matches: 7. The CDR3 covers 14 residues. Germline V gene data show CDR1 as MGHRA and CDR2 as YSYEKL. The CDR3 DNA reads as TGCGCCAGCAGCCCTCGGACAGGGGGTGGAGAGCAGTACTTC. Amino acid sequence: CASSPRTGGGEQYF.

As DNA, the CDR3 is TGTGCCAGTAGTGAGGGGGGTCCCCTTTTGAACACTGAAGCTTTCTTT. Its protein product is CASSEGGPLLNTEAFF. The V gene is TRBV19, the J gene TRBJ1-1, with a possible D match to TRBD1 (6 bases). Germline CDR1 and CDR2: LNHDA and SQIVND (reference sequence). V lost 5 bases to trimming and J lost 0 bases, with 16 bases between them. The CDR3 sequence is 16 residues long. Full variable domain (remainder filled in from reference TRBV19 and TRBJ1-1): DGGITQSPKYLFRKEGQNVTLSCEQNLNHDAMYWYRQDPGQGLRLIYYSQIVNDFQKGDIAEGYSVSREKKESFPLTVTSAQKNPTAFYLCASSEGGPLLNTEAFFGQGTRLTVV.

The rearrangement links TRBV11-2 to TRBJ1-2, with D unclear. In germline, CDR1 is SGHAT, CDR2 FQNNGV. The ends were cut back, 0 bases at V and 7 bases at J, with 12 bases in the middle. This CDR3 region has 14 residues. In nucleotides, the CDR3 is TGTGCCAGCAGCTTAGACCGGGGAGCGGTTGGCTACACCTTC. It translates to CASSLDRGAVGYTF.

This CDR3 reads CASSSDRGTGAGYTF. The CDR3, as DNA: TGTGCCAGCAGTTCAGACCGTGGGACAGGGGCTGGCTACACCTTC. The chain couples TRBV6-5 to TRBJ1-2, with 10 positions matching TRBD1. The J segment lost 7 bases and the V segment lost 4 bases, leaving 9 bases of the junction unmatched. The CDR3 covers 15 residues. The V gene's germline CDR1 is MNHEY and CDR2 SVGAGI.

The genes are TRBV28 and TRBJ1-2; D remains unclear. The CDR3 is made up of 11 amino acids. Germline V CDR1 and CDR2: MDHEN, SYDVKM. Trimming cost V 10 bases and J 4 bases, with 10 bases left between them. CDR3 coding DNA: TGTGCCACCTCGGTCCTCTATGGCTACACCTTC. It codes for CATSVLYGYTF.

In this sample, this clone turned up once. This chain joins TRBV11-2 and TRBJ2-1; D possibly corresponds to TRBD2 (6 bases). This CDR3 is 15 amino acids long. Germline V CDR1 and CDR2: SGHAT, FQNNGV. The V gene lost 4 bases and the J gene lost 5 bases, with 15 bases spanning the gap. This CDR3 is CASSWGGLENNEQFF. CDR3 in DNA: TGTGCCAGCAGCTGGGGAGGCCTCGAGAACAATGAGCAGTTCTTC.

This clone was counted a few times. The V call is TRBV29-1, the J call TRBJ1-2; D is undetermined. The V end lost 4 bases, the J end lost 6 bases, and 12 bases lay between the germline ends. CDR3 length: 12 residues. Germline CDR1 SQVTM, CDR2 ANQGSEA. CDR3 protein: CSVGEQRDGYTF. The CDR3 DNA is TGCAGCGTTGGGGAACAGAGGGATGGCTACACCTTC.

The chain is built from TRBV5-1 and TRBJ1-5; D remains ambiguous. Germline-derived CDR1 and CDR2 are SGHRS and YFSETQ. V was clipped by 0 bases and J by 3 bases, with 10 bases between them. The CDR3 length is 15 residues. The CDR3 reads CASSLAGQINQPQHF. The CDR3 bases are TGCGCCAGCAGCTTGGCTGGGCAGATCAATCAGCCCCAGCATTTT. The full variable domain, in which reference TRBV5-1 and TRBJ1-5 provide the parts outside the CDR3, is KAGVTQTPRYLIKTRGQQVTLSCSPISGHRSVSWYQQTPGQGLQFLFEYFSETQRNKGNFPGRFSGRQFSNSRSEMNVSTLELGDSALYLCASSLAGQINQPQHFGDGTRLSIL.

The chain joins TRBV29-1 to TRBJ2-3; 10 bases map to TRBD1. The CDR3 runs to 15 residues. CDR1 SQVTM and CDR2 ANQGSEA come from the germline V gene. The V segment lost 3 bases and the J segment 9 bases; nucleotides outside the gene matches: 12. The CDR3 nucleotides read TGCAGCGTTGAGGGCCGGGACAGGGGAGTCAGGACGCAGTATTTT. Its protein is CSVEGRDRGVRTQYF.

This CDR3 is CASSLDGQGYGYTF. CDR3 in DNA: TGCGCCAGCAGCTTGGACGGCCAGGGCTATGGCTACACCTTC. The rearrangement uses TRBV5-1 and TRBJ1-2; possible D gene TRBD1, 5 bases. CDR3 size: 14 residues. Germline V gene data show CDR1 as SGHRS and CDR2 as YFSETQ. V lost 0 bases to trimming and J lost 4 bases, with 10 bases between them. Full variable domain (outside the CDR3, taken from reference TRBV5-1 and TRBJ1-2): KAGVTQTPRYLIKTRGQQVTLSCSPISGHRSVSWYQQTPGQGLQFLFEYFSETQRNKGNFPGRFSGRQFSNSRSEMNVSTLELGDSALYLCASSLDGQGYGYTFGSGTRLTVV.

The chain recombines TRBV2 with TRBJ2-5; D might be TRBD1 (6 bases). Germline V gene sequence: CDR1 SNHLY, CDR2 FYNNEI. The CDR3 loop spans 13 amino acids. V lost 6 bases and J 7 bases, leaving 15 bases between the germline ends. This CDR3 is CASSDGQSRTQYF. In nucleotides, the CDR3 is TGTGCCAGCAGCGATGGACAGTCACGGACCCAGTACTTC.

The rearrangement joins TRBV5-5 to TRBJ1-1; D remains unclear. Trimming took off 4 bases at V and 3 bases at J, with 16 bases between the two ends. CDR1 and CDR2 from the germline V gene are SGHKS and YYEKEE (reference sequence). The CDR3 has 15 amino acids. The CDR3 DNA is TGTGCCAGCAGCCCGAGGGAAGGGCGGGACACTGAAGCTTTCTTT. As protein: CASSPREGRDTEAFF.

CDR3 sequence: CASSVAWGGELFF. DNA of the CDR3: TGTGCCAGCAGCGTAGCTTGGGGAGGGGAGCTGTTTTTT. The chain links TRBV9 to TRBJ2-2; D is uncertain. V was shortened by 0 bases and J by 8 bases, with 8 bases between the two germline ends. The CDR3 runs to 13 residues. Germline CDR1 is SGDLS and CDR2 is YYNGEE. Full variable domain (outside the CDR3, taken from reference TRBV9 and TRBJ2-2): DSGVTQTPKHLITATGQRVTLRCSPRSGDLSVYWYQQSLDQGLQFLIQYYNGEERAKGNILERFSAQQFPDLHSELNLSSLELGDSALYFCASSVAWGGELFFGEGSRLTVL.

This clone was seen only once. The V gene is TRBV10-1, the J gene TRBJ2-1; D tentatively fits TRBD1 or TRBD2 (5 bases each). Germline V gives CDR1 WNHNN, CDR2 SYGVQD (reference sequence). V gave up 9 bases and J gave up 8 bases, with 20 bases separating them. CDR3 size: 14 residues. The CDR3 DNA reads as TGCGCCAGAGGTAAGGGACGGGGCAAGGATGAGCAGTTCTTC. Protein product: CARGKGRGKDEQFF.

The CDR3 sequence is CASSPGTRAKNIQYF. In nucleotides, the CDR3 is TGTGCCAGCAGCCCCGGGACTAGGGCCAAAAACATTCAGTACTTC. The chain recombines TRBV5-6 with TRBJ2-4; 8 nucleotides line up with TRBD2. This CDR3 is built from 15 residues. Germline CDR1 SGHDT, CDR2 YYEEEE. The ends lost 4 bases at V and 1 base at J; junction bases unmatched: 4.

This rearrangement joins TRBV5-4 to TRBJ2-1; no reliable D call. Germline-derived CDR1 and CDR2 are SGHNT and YYREEE (reference sequence). Trimming stripped 0 bases from V and 5 bases from J, with 6 bases between. The CDR3 contains 13 residues. CDR3 in DNA: TGTGCCAGCAGCTTGGGGCCGAACAATGAGCAGTTCTTC. Its protein product is CASSLGPNNEQFF.

The CDR3 nucleotides read TGTGCCAGCAGCTTAGAACGGACTGGAAACACCATATATTTT. The encoded protein is CASSLERTGNTIYF. V usage is TRBV11-2 and J usage is TRBJ1-3; D gene ambiguous. The germline V and J ends were trimmed by 0 bases and 2 bases, with 5 bases remaining between them. Germline V gene lookup returns CDR1 SGHAT and CDR2 FQNNGV. This CDR3 comprises 14 residues.

This clone was counted between two and nine times. The V and J genes are TRBV6-5 and TRBJ2-7; D ambiguous. Germline V gene data show CDR1 as MNHEY and CDR2 as SVGAGI. Trimming left V 7 bases short and J 5 bases short, with 9 bases between. This CDR3 has 11 residues. CDR3 DNA: TGTGCCAGCACCTTCAGAGACGAGCAGTACTTC. Translation gives CASTFRDEQYF.